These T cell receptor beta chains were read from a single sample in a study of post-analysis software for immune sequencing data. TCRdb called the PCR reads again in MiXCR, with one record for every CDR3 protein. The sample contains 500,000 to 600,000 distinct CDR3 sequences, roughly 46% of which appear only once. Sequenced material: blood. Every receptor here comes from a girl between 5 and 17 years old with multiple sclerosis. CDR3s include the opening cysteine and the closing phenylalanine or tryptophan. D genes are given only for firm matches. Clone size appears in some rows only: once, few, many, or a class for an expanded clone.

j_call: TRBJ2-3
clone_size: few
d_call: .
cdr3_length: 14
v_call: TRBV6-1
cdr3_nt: TGTGCCAGCACCGGGACCCGGGGCCCAGATACGCAGTATTTT
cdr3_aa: CASTGTRGPDTQYF

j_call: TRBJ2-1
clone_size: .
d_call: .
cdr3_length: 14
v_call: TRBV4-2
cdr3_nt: TGTGCCAGCACCCGAGGAAGGGAAAGTAATGAGCAGTTCTTC
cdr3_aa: CASTRGRESNEQFF

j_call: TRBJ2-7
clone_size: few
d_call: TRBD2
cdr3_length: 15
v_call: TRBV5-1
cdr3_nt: TGCGCCAGCAGCTTCCTCAGGGAGGGGAGCTACGAGCAGTACTTC
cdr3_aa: CASSFLREGSYEQYF

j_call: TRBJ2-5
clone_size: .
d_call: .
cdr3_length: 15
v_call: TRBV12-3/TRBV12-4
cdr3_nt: TGTGCCAGCAGTGGGGATTGGGGGAGCCAAGAGACCCAGTACTTC
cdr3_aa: CASSGDWGSQETQYF

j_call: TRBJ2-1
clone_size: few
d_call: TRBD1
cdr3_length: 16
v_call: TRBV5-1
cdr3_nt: TGCGCCAGCAGCCCGCGGACAGGGGGCTCCTACAATGAGCAGTTCTTC
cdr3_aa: CASSPRTGGSYNEQFF

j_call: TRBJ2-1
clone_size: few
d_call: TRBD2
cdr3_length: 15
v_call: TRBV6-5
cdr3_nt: TGTGCCAGCAGTTACTCCGCGGGGGCCTACAATGAGCAGTTCTTC
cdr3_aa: CASSYSAGAYNEQFF

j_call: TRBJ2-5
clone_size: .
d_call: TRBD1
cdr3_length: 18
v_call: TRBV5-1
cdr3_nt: TGCGCCAGCAGCCAAAACCCGGACCTCACAGGGGTTGGGGAGACCCAGTACTTC
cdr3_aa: CASSQNPDLTGVGETQYF

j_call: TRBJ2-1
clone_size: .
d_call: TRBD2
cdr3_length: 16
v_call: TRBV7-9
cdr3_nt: TGTGCCAGCAACTTGGGGAGCGGGATACCCTACAATGAGCAGTTCTTC
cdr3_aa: CASNLGSGIPYNEQFF

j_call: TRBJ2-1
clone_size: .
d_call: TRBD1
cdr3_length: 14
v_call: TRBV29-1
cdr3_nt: TGCAGCGTTGAAGAGCGACAGGGTAACAATGAGCGGTACTTC
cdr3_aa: CSVEERQGNNERYF

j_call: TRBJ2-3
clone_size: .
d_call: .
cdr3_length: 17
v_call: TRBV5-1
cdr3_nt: TGCGCCAGCAGCTTGGCGGGGCGGACCGGATTCACAGATACGCAGTATTTT
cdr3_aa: CASSLAGRTGFTDTQYF

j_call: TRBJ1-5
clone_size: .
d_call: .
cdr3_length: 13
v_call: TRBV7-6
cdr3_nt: TGTGCCAGCAGCTCCACCCTGGACGGCCTCCAGCATTTT
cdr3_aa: CASSSTLDGLQHF

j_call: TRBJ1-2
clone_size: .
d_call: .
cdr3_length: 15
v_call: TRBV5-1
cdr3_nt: TGCGCCAGCAGCTTGAGGGACATCCGTAACTATGGCTACACCTTC
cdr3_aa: CASSLRDIRNYGYTF

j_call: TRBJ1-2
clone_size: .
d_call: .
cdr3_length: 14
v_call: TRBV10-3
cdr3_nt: TGTGCCATCAGGGGGAGGCCAGCCAACTATGGCTACACCTTC
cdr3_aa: CAIRGRPANYGYTF

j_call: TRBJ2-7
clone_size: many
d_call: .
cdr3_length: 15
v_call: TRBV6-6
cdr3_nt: TGTGCCAGCAGTTACGAAACAGGGATTTTTAACGAGCAGTACTTC
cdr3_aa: CASSYETGIFNEQYF

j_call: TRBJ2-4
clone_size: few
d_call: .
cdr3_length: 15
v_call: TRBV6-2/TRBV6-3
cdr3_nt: TGTGCCAGCAGAGGGTCGACCGGGACCAAAAACATTCAGTACTTC
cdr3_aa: CASRGSTGTKNIQYF

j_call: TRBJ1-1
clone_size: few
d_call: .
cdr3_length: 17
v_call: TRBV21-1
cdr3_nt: TGTGCCAGCAGCGACGACCAGGATTCAAGGGCAGACACTGAAGCTTTCTTT
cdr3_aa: CASSDDQDSRADTEAFF

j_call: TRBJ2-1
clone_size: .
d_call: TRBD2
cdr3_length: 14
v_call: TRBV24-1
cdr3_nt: TGTGCCACCAGTGATAACTTAGCGGGAAATGAGCAGTTCTTC
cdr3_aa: CATSDNLAGNEQFF